This TCR beta chain was observed in a study of OX40 agonist ivuxolimab in advanced cancers. Study-level background: Intravenous ivuxolimab was administered to patients every 2 weeks at 0.01 to 10 mg/kg.

Study-level points and caveats: Circulating CD4+ and CD8+ T cells showed clonal expansion by week 6 at 0.1 to 3.0 mg/kg.

Worth noting for this clone: The antigen is unknown.

V lost 6 bases to trimming and J lost 2 bases, with 11 bases between them. The CDR3 sequence is 13 residues long. In germline, CDR1 is MNHEY, CDR2 SVGAGI. Sequencing was performed with immunoSEQ multiplex PCR; in TCRdb, only in-frame clones are kept and a portion is missing. The data contain roughly 20,000 clones, around 70% of them singletons. Sampling of blood occurred at baseline, cycle 4 day 1, and cycle 7 day 1. The rearrangement joins TRBV6-5 to TRBJ2-7, with D possibly being TRBD2 (5 bases). This TCR was recovered from an adult with an advanced solid tumor such as melanoma, head and neck, liver or kidney cancer. The sequences come from CD4+ or CD8+ T cells sorted from blood, collected in a trial of the OX40 agonist ivuxolimab. This CDR3 is CASRSDSAYEQYF. CDR3 DNA sequence: TGTGCCAGCAGATCGGACTCCGCCTACGAGCAGTACTTC.